The 30 T cell receptor beta chains reported below all come from one sample, sequenced in a study of T cells in localized non-small cell lung cancer. Profiling relied on immunoSEQ multiplex PCR, and the TCRdb table lists in-frame clones only, not all of them. The table includes around 50,000 clones, around 90% detected once. Sequenced material: PBMCs, taken before any cancer treatment. These receptors originate from a female donor with stage II lung adenocarcinoma.

The chain is built from TRBV9 and TRBJ1-1; D remains ambiguous. In germline, CDR1 is SGDLS, CDR2 YYNGEE. The CDR3 consists of 13 residues. V lost 4 bases and J 4 bases, leaving 11 bases between the germline ends. The CDR3 DNA reads as TGTGCCAGCAGCCAGTACGTGGCCACTGAAGCTTTCTTT. As protein: CASSQYVATEAFF.

The V gene is TRBV2, the J gene TRBJ2-5, with D possibly matching TRBD2 (6 bases). Trimming took 2 bases from V and 5 from J, leaving 9 bases between them. The CDR3 runs 13 residues. Germline V gives CDR1 SNHLY, CDR2 FYNNEI. Here the CDR3 reads CASSETSSETQYF. The CDR3 DNA follows: TGTGCCAGCAGTGAAACTAGCTCGGAGACCCAGTACTTC.

This rearrangement joins TRBV13 to TRBJ2-3, with TRBD2 matching over 14 bases. After removal of 5 bases from V and 3 bases from J, the junction contained 7 bases not matched to a gene. CDR3 length: 17 amino acids. Looked up from germline, CDR1 is PRHDT and CDR2 is FYEKMQ (reference sequence). The CDR3 is CASSTRTSGGRTDTQYF. The CDR3 nucleotides are TGTGCCAGCAGCACACGGACTAGCGGGGGGAGAACAGATACGCAGTATTTT.

The gene calls are TRBV5-1 and TRBJ2-1; perhaps TRBD1 as D (6 bases). CDR3 length: 11 residues. Per germline, CDR1 SGHRS and CDR2 YFSETQ. V was pared by 2 bases and J by 10 bases, with 7 bases between. Here the CDR3 reads CASSFGQEQFF. The CDR3 bases are TGCGCCAGCAGCTTTGGACAGGAGCAGTTCTTC.

The chain recombines TRBV6-6 with TRBJ1-1; D may be TRBD1 (5 bases). This CDR3 is built from 15 residues. Germline V gene data show CDR1 as MNHNY and CDR2 as SVGAGI (reference sequence). Between the trimmed V and J ends, which lost 8 bases and 0 bases, there was a span of 16 bases. This chain's CDR3 is CASWGPLAMNTEAFF. The CDR3 DNA sequence: TGTGCCAGCTGGGGCCCACTCGCTATGAACACTGAAGCTTTCTTT.

The CDR3 DNA reads as TGCAGCGCCGGGGGGGAAGGCACCGGGGAGCTGTTTTTT. Encoded protein: CSAGGEGTGELFF. This sequence joins TRBV29-1 and TRBJ2-2; 8 bases fit TRBD2. The V gene end was trimmed by 7 bases and the J gene end by 4 bases; junction bases not matched to a gene: 5. Germline V gene sequence: CDR1 SQVTM, CDR2 ANQGSEA. The CDR3 contains 13 residues.

The chain has TRBV7-9 and TRBJ2-3; TRBD2 might be the D (6 bases). CDR1 SEHNR and CDR2 FQNEAQ come from the germline V gene (reference sequence). The CDR3 covers 17 residues. The V end lost 7 bases, the J end lost 6 bases, and 26 bases lay between the germline ends. CDR3 in amino acids: CASTHYWDPTRGDTQYF. As DNA, the CDR3 is TGTGCCAGCACCCATTATTGGGACCCGACTAGAGGGGATACGCAGTATTTT.

This clone was found once. V usage is TRBV19 and J usage is TRBJ2-3; D possibly uses TRBD1 or TRBD2 (8 bases each). CDR3 length equals 20 residues. Germline values: CDR1 LNHDA, CDR2 SQIVND (reference sequence). The V gene lost 10 bases and the J gene lost 4 bases, with 36 bases spanning the gap. The CDR3 DNA reads as TGTGCCACCAGACAGGGGAGAGGGGGGATAGCGGGGTTCCCTGCAGATACGCAGTATTTT. Translation: CATRQGRGGIAGFPADTQYF.

This sequence joins TRBV12-5 and TRBJ1-2; the match to TRBD1 covers 7 bases. The CDR3 length is 13 residues. Germline V lookup: CDR1 LGHNT, CDR2 FRNRAP. J was trimmed by 4 bases and V by 6 bases; bases with no gene match: 5. The CDR3: CASGQDRAYGYTF. The CDR3 nucleotides read TGTGCTAGTGGCCAAGACAGGGCCTATGGCTACACCTTC.

The CDR3 DNA is TGTGCCTGGAGTCGCCGGGTTTCTGTCGAGCAGTACTTC. Translating gives CAWSRRVSVEQYF. V usage is TRBV30 and J usage is TRBJ2-7; no clear D. The ends were cut back, 2 bases at V and 6 bases at J, with 14 bases in the middle. This CDR3 is 13 amino acids long. From germline, CDR1 is GTSNPN and CDR2 SVGIG (reference sequence).

The rearrangement links TRBV27 to TRBJ1-2; tentative D call: TRBD1 (5 bases). The CDR3 is 15 residues long. CDR1 MNHEY and CDR2 SMNVEV come from the germline V gene (reference sequence). V dropped 7 bases and J dropped 8 bases, with 23 bases sitting between them. DNA of the CDR3: TGTGCCAGCACTCTCTGGGCAGGGCGAGTCTTAGGCTACACCTTC. This sequence encodes CASTLWAGRVLGYTF.

J is TRBJ1-1 and V is TRBV18; D is unresolved. This CDR3 has 14 amino acids. Deletions cut 0 bases from V and 4 bases from J, with 9 bases between. CDR1 and CDR2 (germline): KGHSH, LQKENI. Here the CDR3 DNA reads TGTGCCAGCTCACCACCGGGAAGGATCACTGAAGCTTTCTTT. Translating gives CASSPPGRITEAFF.

This chain connects TRBV7-6 to TRBJ2-7; perhaps TRBD2 as D (5 bases). Germline CDR1 and CDR2: SGHVS and FNYEAQ. V was trimmed by 1 base and J by 1 base, leaving 8 bases between them. This CDR3 comprises 14 residues. The CDR3, as DNA: TGTGCCAGCAGCTTAGTAGAGCGGTCCTACGAGCAGTACTTC. This translates into CASSLVERSYEQYF.

This clone was seen only a few times. The chain carries TRBV7-2 and TRBJ1-6; D not resolved. Germline CDR1 is SGHTA and CDR2 is FQGNSA. The germline V and J ends were trimmed by 1 base and 8 bases, with 12 bases remaining between them. This CDR3 is 15 amino acids long. In DNA form, the CDR3 reads TGTGCCAGCAGCTTAGGGCTCCCGCGGTATTCACCCCTCCACTTT. The encoded protein is CASSLGLPRYSPLHF.

This clone showed up just once. V is TRBV9 and J is TRBJ2-7; 7 bases align to TRBD1. The CDR3 extends over 14 amino acids. Trimming took 0 bases from V and 3 from J; bases not matched to a gene: 3. From germline, CDR1 is SGDLS and CDR2 YYNGEE. The CDR3 DNA reads TGTGCCAGCAGCGTAGGACAGGGTCACTACGAGCAGTACTTC. It translates to CASSVGQGHYEQYF.

This clone occurred a few times. At the DNA level, this CDR3 is encoded by other sequences in the same sample as well. V and J are TRBV18 and TRBJ1-5; 10 bases are shared with TRBD1. Germline CDR1 is KGHSH and CDR2 is LQKENI. The V and J ends lost 3 bases and 2 bases, in that order; junction bases with no gene match: 1. The CDR3 loop spans 15 amino acids. DNA of the CDR3: TGTGCCAGCTCACCGGACAGGGGGGGCAATCAGCCCCAGCATTTT. Protein product: CASSPDRGGNQPQHF.

The rearrangement uses TRBV6-5 and TRBJ2-2, with a tentative D call TRBD2 (5 bases). The CDR3 loop spans 12 amino acids. Germline V gene lookup returns CDR1 MNHEY and CDR2 SVGAGI. Trimming pared 9 bases from V and 6 bases from J, leaving 11 bases between. CDR3: CARFTGAGELFF. The CDR3 nucleotides read TGTGCCAGGTTTACCGGGGCCGGGGAGCTGTTTTTT.

The chain combines TRBV9 with TRBJ2-3, with 9 bases lining up with TRBD2. Germline V lookup: CDR1 SGDLS, CDR2 YYNGEE. The V segment lost 0 bases and the J segment 3 bases; nucleotides outside the gene matches: 5. The length of the CDR3 is 16 residues. As DNA, the CDR3 is TGTGCCAGCAGCGTAGTTGCGGGGGGGCCGACAGATACGCAGTATTTT. Translation gives CASSVVAGGPTDTQYF. The full variable domain, its missing parts supplied by reference TRBV9 and TRBJ2-3, is DSGVTQTPKHLITATGQRVTLRCSPRSGDLSVYWYQQSLDQGLQFLIQYYNGEERAKGNILERFSAQQFPDLHSELNLSSLELGDSALYFCASSVVAGGPTDTQYFGPGTRLTVL.

The chain employs TRBV7-3 and TRBJ1-1, with D possibly being TRBD1 (6 bases). The CDR3 covers 14 residues. V lost 5 bases, J lost 0 bases, and 10 bases lay in between. Germline lookup yields CDR1 SGHTA and CDR2 FQGTGA. The CDR3 bases are TGTGCCAGCAGCCCGCAGGGGATGAACACTGAAGCTTTCTTT. Encoded protein: CASSPQGMNTEAFF. The variable domain in full, with the rest retrieved from reference TRBV7-3 and TRBJ1-1, is GAGVSQTPSNKVTEKGKYVELRCDPISGHTALYWYRQSLGQGPEFLIYFQGTGAADDSGLPNDRFFAVRPEGSVSTLKIQRTERGDSAVYLCASSPQGMNTEAFFGQGTRLTVV.

This chain connects TRBV2 to TRBJ1-4; D might be TRBD1 (5 bases). The germline V gene encodes CDR1 SNHLY and CDR2 FYNNEI. This CDR3 is 15 amino acids long. V was pared by 7 bases and J by 3 bases, with 15 bases between. The CDR3 loop is CASTEQGAANEKLFF. The CDR3 bases are TGTGCCAGCACCGAGCAGGGTGCGGCTAATGAAAAACTGTTTTTT. The variable domain in full, completed from reference TRBV2 and TRBJ1-4, reads EPEVTQTPSHQVTQMGQEVILRCVPISNHLYFYWYRQILGQKVEFLVSFYNNEISEKSEIFDDQFSVERPDGSNFTLKIRSTKLEDSAMYFCASTEQGAANEKLFFGSGTQLSVL.

The chain is built from TRBV27 and TRBJ1-6, with 8 bases that match TRBD1. CDR1 is MNHEY, CDR2 SMNVEV, per germline (reference sequence). The V gene end was trimmed by 3 bases and the J gene end by 4 bases; junction bases not matched to a gene: 8. The CDR3 is made up of 17 amino acids. The CDR3 is CASSFYGQGGYNSPLHF. The CDR3, as DNA: TGTGCCAGCAGTTTCTATGGACAGGGTGGATATAATTCACCCCTCCACTTT.

This clone was seen a single time. The chain employs TRBV5-1 and TRBJ2-3; 8 bases line up with TRBD2. The V and J ends lost 0 bases and 2 bases, in that order; junction bases with no gene match: 2. Germline V gene sequence: CDR1 SGHRS, CDR2 YFSETQ. The CDR3 is 15 amino acids. As DNA, the CDR3 is TGCGCCAGCAGCTTGGGGCGGGGGGCCACAGATACGCAGTATTTT. It codes for CASSLGRGATDTQYF.

The chain joins TRBV2 to TRBJ1-5; TRBD1 aligns across 11 bases. With 6 bases clipped from V and 4 bases from J, the junction kept 5 bases outside the gene matches. The CDR3 sequence is 15 residues long. Looked up from germline, CDR1 is SNHLY and CDR2 is FYNNEI. The CDR3 here is CASRPGTGGNQPQHF. The CDR3 nucleotides are TGTGCCAGCAGACCCGGGACAGGGGGGAATCAGCCCCAGCATTTT.

The gene calls are TRBV6-1 and TRBJ1-4, with 7 bases identical to TRBD1. The CDR3 has 15 amino acids. Germline trimming cut 2 bases from V and 7 bases from J; bases unmatched to any gene: 7. Germline CDR1 and CDR2: MNHNS and SASEGT. This CDR3 reads CASSELGRGTEKLFF. In DNA, the CDR3 is TGTGCCAGCAGTGAATTAGGCAGGGGGACTGAAAAACTGTTTTTT.

The CDR3 DNA reads TGTGCCAGCAGCCTGGGACAGGGTGGGCGCTACGAGCAGTACTTC. It is translated as CASSLGQGGRYEQYF. The chain is built from TRBV5-8 and TRBJ2-7, with 9 bases lining up with TRBD1. The CDR3 totals 15 residues. The V segment lost 4 bases and the J segment 3 bases; nucleotides outside the gene matches: 8. Per the germline V gene, CDR1 is SGHTS and CDR2 is YDEGEE.

This clone was recorded only once. DNA for the CDR3: TGTGCCAGCTCACCTCAGGATACGCAGTATTTT. This gives the protein CASSPQDTQYF. The chain recombines TRBV18 with TRBJ2-3; the D is unclear. CDR1 is KGHSH and CDR2 is LQKENI in the germline V gene. The CDR3 consists of 11 residues. V lost 3 bases to trimming and J lost 6 bases, with 4 bases between them.

The V call is TRBV27, the J call TRBJ1-1; possibly TRBD1 for D (5 bases). The CDR3 contains 14 residues. The V and J ends lost 2 bases and 1 base respectively, with 8 bases between them. Germline assignment: CDR1 MNHEY and CDR2 SMNVEV (reference sequence). CDR3 DNA sequence: TGTGCCAGCAGTTTAAGGGGCCGGAACACTGAAGCTTTCTTT. Its protein product is CASSLRGRNTEAFF.

V and J are TRBV11-2 and TRBJ1-2; D possibly corresponds to TRBD1 (5 bases). This CDR3 has 15 residues. The germline gives CDR1 SGHAT, CDR2 FQNNGV. V was cut by 5 bases and J by 3 bases, with 16 bases left in between. In nucleotides, the CDR3 is TGTGCCAGCAGCCCTCGCTTCGGGACGGACTATGGCTACACCTTC. As protein: CASSPRFGTDYGYTF.

The V call is TRBV19, the J call TRBJ1-2; D remains ambiguous. Germline V gene sequence: CDR1 LNHDA, CDR2 SQIVND (reference sequence). The CDR3 sequence is 14 residues long. V was pared by 2 bases and J by 2 bases, with 9 bases between. The DNA for the CDR3 is TGTGCCAGTAGTATAAGCGTGGGGAACTATGGCTACACCTTC. Translated: CASSISVGNYGYTF. The whole variable domain, filled in from reference TRBV19 and TRBJ1-2, reads DGGITQSPKYLFRKEGQNVTLSCEQNLNHDAMYWYRQDPGQGLRLIYYSQIVNDFQKGDIAEGYSVSREKKESFPLTVTSAQKNPTAFYLCASSISVGNYGYTFGSGTRLTVV.

The chain uses TRBV6-1 and TRBJ1-2, with TRBD1 as a possible D gene (5 bases). The CDR3 contains 13 residues. Per germline, CDR1 MNHNS and CDR2 SASEGT. Trimming left V 8 bases short and J 4 bases short, with 14 bases between. The CDR3 spells CASWGTAFYGYTF. The DNA of the CDR3 is TGTGCCAGCTGGGGGACGGCCTTCTATGGCTACACCTTC.